Below, one TCR beta chain is given with its context. The antigen remains unidentified. The CDR3 runs 19 residues. CDR1 is SGHAT, CDR2 FQNNGV, per germline. The J segment lost 1 base and the V segment lost 5 bases, leaving 16 bases of the junction unmatched. This sample is part of a study of shared clonotypes between healthy human individuals. Findings of the study overall: When compared with the clonotypes that were shared by all four sorted-subset donors, the non-shared clonotypes turned out to have lower generation probabilities.

The data were produced by immunoSEQ multiplex PCR, yet TCRdb's version contains in-frame clones alone and is incomplete. The sample holds more than 1,200,000 clones, approximately 98.5% seen once. This TCR was recovered from a man aged 30 to 39 in good health. The rearrangement links TRBV11-2 to TRBJ2-4; 8 bases fit TRBD1. Material for sequencing was naive CD4+ T cells sorted from blood. This sample's subset: CD45RA+ positively selected. This chain's CDR3 is CASSDMRSGGGWAKNIQYF. CDR3 nucleotides: TGTGCCAGCAGCGACATGCGTTCAGGGGGCGGATGGGCCAAAAACATTCAGTACTTC.